This TCR beta chain was documented in a study of follicular helper T cells after annual influenza vaccination. Regarding the study as a whole: Most later recoveries of Day 7 ICOS+CD38+ clones were ICOS-CD38- cTfh.

Indicated time point: 2014-2015 season, pre-vaccination. Donors were community-dwelling with no influenza vaccine in the prior 6 months. Cells are cTfh (non-naive CD4+CXCR5+PD-1+), split by ICOS and CD38 into double-positive or double-negative. Survey level resolution was used for TCRB sequencing. Generated by immunoSEQ multiplex PCR, the TCRdb table keeps only in-frame clones and is missing some. The data show about 27,000 clones, roughly 80% seen once. V lost 0 bases to trimming and J lost 2 bases, with 14 bases between them. There are 16 residues in the CDR3. CDR1 SGHNT and CDR2 YYREEE come from the germline V gene (reference sequence). Only a few counts were recorded for this clone. Its antigen remains unknown.

The sequence was collected from an adult who received the influenza vaccine. This sequence joins TRBV5-4 and TRBJ1-2; tentative D call: TRBD1 (6 bases). The specimen was CXCR5+ CD38- circulating T follicular helper cells from blood, collected on the day of influenza vaccination. Described subset: circulating Tfh, non-naive CD4+CXCR5+PD-1+ (ICOS+CD38+ or ICOS-CD38-). CDR3 amino acids: CASSLASTGPNYGYTF. The DNA of the CDR3 is TGTGCCAGCAGCTTGGCCTCTACAGGGCCCAACTATGGCTACACCTTC.